This entry features one T cell receptor (beta chain) sequence. All enrollees were roughly 18 to 90 years old and from about two dozen US areas. Among Cohort 3 donors, those recovered had two negative PCRs, clearance, or symptom resolution. The data were produced by immunoSEQ multiplex PCR, yet TCRdb's version contains in-frame clones alone and is incomplete. The table includes fewer than 600,000 clones, around 89% detected once. This sample is drawn from a study of blood T cell repertoires in COVID-19. Whole-study context: Specimens from acute and convalescent COVID-19 originated in the United States, Italy and Spain.

CDR1 and CDR2 (germline): SGHTS, YDEGEE. Trimming took 2 bases from V and 0 from J; bases not matched to a gene: 2. The CDR3 runs to 15 residues. The chain couples TRBV5-8 to TRBJ2-1; 7 bases are shared with TRBD1. Sequencing used PBMCs or T cells enriched from blood (not recorded which). The TCR sequence derives from a woman between 40 and 55 years old who had recovered from COVID-19. CDR3 nucleotide sequence: TGTGCCAGCAGCTTTCAGGGGGACTCCTACAATGAGCAGTTCTTC. As protein: CASSFQGDSYNEQFF.